A single sample is the source of the 23 T cell receptor beta chains below, sequenced in a study of response to subunit inactivated influenza vaccine. Each CDR3 protein is one row after TCRdb ran MiXCR on the RT-PCR reads. The sample carries 500,000 to 600,000 distinct CDR3 sequences, 10% to 15% recorded once. Source: PBMCs from blood, taken about 40 days after vaccination. These receptors all stem from a man in his fifties or sixties who received an inactivated influenza vaccine.

The chain recombines TRBV28 with TRBJ1-4; D is perhaps TRBD1 (6 bases). The CDR3 loop spans 13 amino acids. The V gene's germline CDR1 is MDHEN and CDR2 SYDVKM. Between the trimmed V and J ends, which lost 3 bases and 11 bases, there was a span of 13 bases. DNA for the CDR3: TGTGCCAGCAGTTTTGGGGGGCCTCGGAAACTGTTTTTT. Its translation: CASSFGGPRKLFF.

The gene calls are TRBV6-2 or TRBV6-3 and TRBJ2-7; D is uncertain. The V and J ends lost 6 bases and 0 bases respectively, with 9 bases between them. This CDR3 comprises 13 residues. Germline values: CDR1 MNHEY, CDR2 SVGEGT. DNA of the CDR3: TGTGCCAGCAGAGAGGCAGGCTCCTACGAGCAGTACTTC. The encoded protein is CASREAGSYEQYF.

The chain links TRBV20-1 to TRBJ2-1; D is unclear. This CDR3 spans 10 amino acids. Trimming took 4 bases from V and 13 from J, leaving 11 bases between them. The germline gives CDR1 DFQATT, CDR2 SNEGSKA (reference sequence). CDR3 loop: CSATKPSQFF. CDR3 sequence (DNA): TGCAGTGCTACCAAGCCAAGTCAGTTCTTC.

This clonotype was picked up a small number of times. V gene TRBV6-1 combines with J gene TRBJ2-5; D gene unclear. CDR1 and CDR2 (germline): MNHNS, SASEGT. This CDR3 has 16 residues. Between the trimmed V and J ends, which lost 8 bases and 0 bases, there was a span of 19 bases. The chain's CDR3 is CASGPSNPGNQETQYF. The CDR3 region has the DNA TGTGCCAGCGGTCCCTCTAACCCCGGCAACCAAGAGACCCAGTACTTC.

This clonotype has just a few counts. The CDR3 DNA follows: TGCGCCAGCAGCTTGGACATGCGGGACTATGGCTACACCTTC. Translation: CASSLDMRDYGYTF. The J gene is TRBJ1-2, the V gene TRBV5-1, with no clear D. CDR1 and CDR2 from the germline V gene are SGHRS and YFSETQ. Deletions cut 0 bases from V and 3 bases from J, with 9 bases between. This CDR3 region has 14 residues. The full variable domain, completed using reference TRBV5-1 and TRBJ1-2, is KAGVTQTPRYLIKTRGQQVTLSCSPISGHRSVSWYQQTPGQGLQFLFEYFSETQRNKGNFPGRFSGRQFSNSRSEMNVSTLELGDSALYLCASSLDMRDYGYTFGSGTRLTVV.

This clonotype was picked up many times. The chain carries TRBV10-3 and TRBJ2-5; TRBD1 might be the D (5 bases). This CDR3 has 15 amino acids. Looked up from germline, CDR1 is ENHRY and CDR2 is SYGVKD. Trimming removed 0 bases at V and 5 bases at J, with 13 bases between. The CDR3 is CAISESTRGGETQYF. The CDR3, as DNA: TGTGCCATCAGTGAGTCGACAAGGGGCGGCGAGACCCAGTACTTC.

The V and J genes are TRBV7-9 and TRBJ2-5; D not resolved. The germline V and J ends were trimmed by 10 bases and 1 base, with 13 bases remaining between them. CDR3 length: 13 residues. The V gene's germline CDR1 is SEHNR and CDR2 FQNEAQ (reference sequence). The CDR3 region is CATKSGSQETQYF. CDR3 DNA: TGTGCCACCAAAAGTGGCAGCCAAGAGACCCAGTACTTC.

This clonotype was observed at least ten times. The V and J genes are TRBV9 and TRBJ1-2; unclear D gene. Germline V gene data show CDR1 as SGDLS and CDR2 as YYNGEE. CDR3 length equals 15 residues. V was pared by 0 bases and J by 4 bases, with 13 bases between. In nucleotides, the CDR3 is TGTGCCAGCAGCGTAGAGGTTACGCTGGCCTATGGCTACACCTTC. This encodes CASSVEVTLAYGYTF.

This clonotype has a count of ten or more. The chain is built from TRBV20-1 and TRBJ2-7; 9 positions match TRBD2. Germline loops: CDR1 DFQATT, CDR2 SNEGSKA (reference sequence). The CDR3 sequence is 14 residues long. The junction had 2 bases not matched to a gene; V was cut back by 2 bases and J by 0 bases. In nucleotides, the CDR3 is TGCAGTGCTAGAATTAGCGGGAGCTCCTACGAGCAGTACTTC. This codes for CSARISGSSYEQYF.

This chain joins TRBV2 and TRBJ2-5, with TRBD1 as a possible D gene (5 bases). CDR3 length equals 13 residues. Germline V gene lookup returns CDR1 SNHLY and CDR2 FYNNEI. V lost 5 bases and J lost 2, with 9 bases in between. As DNA, the CDR3 is TGTGCCAGCAGTATCGACAGACAAGAGACCCAGTACTTC. This translates into CASSIDRQETQYF.

This clonotype was counted a few times. This chain uses TRBV12-3 or TRBV12-4 with TRBJ2-1, with TRBD1 as a possible D gene (5 bases). Trimming cost V 4 bases and J 9 bases, with 16 bases left between them. The CDR3 loop spans 14 amino acids. CDR3 in amino acids: CASSSPSRVTEQFF. CDR3 DNA sequence: TGTGCCAGCAGTTCGCCCAGCAGGGTCACTGAGCAGTTCTTC.

The sample holds many counts of this clonotype. The rearrangement joins TRBV6-6 to TRBJ2-7, with 7 bases lining up with TRBD1. The germline CDR1 and CDR2 sequences are MNHNY and SVGAGI (reference sequence). The V gene end was trimmed by 6 bases and the J gene end by 7 bases; junction bases not matched to a gene: 6. This CDR3 region has 12 residues. This chain's CDR3 is CASSLQGWEQYF. In nucleotides, the CDR3 is TGTGCCAGCAGCCTACAGGGGTGGGAGCAGTACTTC.

This clonotype has ten or more counts. This chain links TRBV20-1 with TRBJ2-5, with 8 bases fitting TRBD2. V trimming: 1 base; J trimming: 2 bases; junction bases outside the gene matches: 6. Per germline, CDR1 DFQATT and CDR2 SNEGSKA (reference sequence). The length of the CDR3 is 15 residues. The CDR3 DNA follows: TGCAGTGCTAGAGGACGAGCGGGGGAGCAAGAGACCCAGTACTTC. Its protein product is CSARGRAGEQETQYF.

This clonotype was picked up a small number of times. V usage is TRBV7-2 and J usage is TRBJ2-2; the D gene is possibly TRBD1 (6 bases). This CDR3 has 12 amino acids. Germline CDR1 is SGHTA and CDR2 is FQGNSA. V lost 5 bases and J 14 bases, leaving 15 bases between the germline ends. This CDR3 is CASSLETGPLFF. The DNA for the CDR3 is TGTGCCAGCAGCCTCGAGACAGGTCCCCTGTTTTTT.

This chain connects TRBV6-1 to TRBJ2-6; TRBD2 agrees at 7 bases. CDR3 length: 17 amino acids. Germline assignment: CDR1 MNHNS and CDR2 SASEGT. V was clipped by 6 bases and J by 0 bases; unmatched bases: 8. The CDR3 here is CASSVAGLNSGANVLTF. CDR3 in DNA: TGTGCCAGCAGCGTAGCGGGTCTCAACTCTGGGGCCAACGTCCTGACTTTC.

The chain joins TRBV29-1 to TRBJ2-7; 7 bases agree with TRBD2. The CDR3 loop spans 14 amino acids. V was pared by 3 bases and J by 4 bases, with 9 bases of the junction left unmatched. The germline V gene encodes CDR1 SQVTM and CDR2 ANQGSEA. CDR3 loop: CSVEGGSMGYEQYF. The CDR3 DNA is TGCAGCGTTGAGGGCGGGAGCATGGGGTACGAGCAGTACTTC.

The chain employs TRBV7-2 and TRBJ2-1, with TRBD1 matching 9 bases. J was trimmed by 7 bases and V by 4 bases; bases with no gene match: 11. The CDR3 spans 16 residues. Germline V gene sequence: CDR1 SGHTA, CDR2 FQGNSA. Written as DNA, the CDR3 is TGTGCCAGCAGCTCGGCGGGACAGGGAGTTGGAAATGAGCAGTTCTTC. Translating gives CASSSAGQGVGNEQFF.

V gene TRBV7-2 combines with J gene TRBJ2-2, with D maybe TRBD2 (6 bases). Trimming took 1 base from V and 4 from J, leaving 7 bases between them. The germline V gene encodes CDR1 SGHTA and CDR2 FQGNSA. CDR3 size: 14 residues. The CDR3 DNA sequence: TGTGCCAGCAGCTTAGGGGGACTCACCGGGGAGCTGTTTTTT. Protein sequence: CASSLGGLTGELFF.

This clonotype was recorded many times. The chain links TRBV20-1 to TRBJ2-2; the D is unclear. Deletions cut 5 bases from V and 1 base from J, with 11 bases between. The CDR3 has 14 residues. Germline V lookup: CDR1 DFQATT, CDR2 SNEGSKA (reference sequence). CDR3 coding DNA: TGCAGTGCTCCCCGGAACTGGAACACCGGGGAGCTGTTTTTT. Translating gives CSAPRNWNTGELFF.

V usage is TRBV7-2 and J usage is TRBJ2-1; possibly TRBD1 or TRBD2 for D (5 bases each). Trimming removed 2 bases from V and 6 bases from J, with 17 bases in between. The CDR3 contains 16 residues. Germline CDR1 and CDR2: SGHTA and FQGNSA. CDR3 DNA: TGTGCCAGCAGCTTACTAGGGGCCAGCGGAGGCAATGAGCAGTTCTTC. Encoded protein: CASSLLGASGGNEQFF.

This clonotype was seen a handful of times. The chain joins TRBV3-1 to TRBJ2-2; no clear D gene. CDR3 length equals 14 residues. V was clipped by 2 bases and J by 4 bases, with 8 bases between them. Per germline, CDR1 LGHDT and CDR2 YNNKEL (reference sequence). The CDR3 region has the DNA TGTGCCAGCAGCCAATACCCAGGCACCGGGGAGCTGTTTTTT. Translated, it gives CASSQYPGTGELFF.

In its sample, this clonotype was seen many times. The chain has TRBV3-1 and TRBJ2-3; D gene ambiguous. From germline, CDR1 is LGHDT and CDR2 YNNKEL (reference sequence). The CDR3 has 13 residues. Trimming removed 4 bases from V and 6 bases from J, with 11 bases in between. The chain's CDR3 is CASSPPTVDTQYF. CDR3 in DNA: TGTGCCAGCAGCCCTCCGACGGTGGATACGCAGTATTTT.

This chain uses TRBV2 with TRBJ1-2; D is unclear. The CDR3 has 11 amino acids. Germline CDR1 SNHLY, CDR2 FYNNEI. Trimming shortened V by 5 bases and J by 6 bases, and 7 bases separated the two germline ends. The CDR3 DNA follows: TGTGCCAGCAGTAGGGTAGATGGCTACACCTTC. The encoded protein is CASSRVDGYTF.